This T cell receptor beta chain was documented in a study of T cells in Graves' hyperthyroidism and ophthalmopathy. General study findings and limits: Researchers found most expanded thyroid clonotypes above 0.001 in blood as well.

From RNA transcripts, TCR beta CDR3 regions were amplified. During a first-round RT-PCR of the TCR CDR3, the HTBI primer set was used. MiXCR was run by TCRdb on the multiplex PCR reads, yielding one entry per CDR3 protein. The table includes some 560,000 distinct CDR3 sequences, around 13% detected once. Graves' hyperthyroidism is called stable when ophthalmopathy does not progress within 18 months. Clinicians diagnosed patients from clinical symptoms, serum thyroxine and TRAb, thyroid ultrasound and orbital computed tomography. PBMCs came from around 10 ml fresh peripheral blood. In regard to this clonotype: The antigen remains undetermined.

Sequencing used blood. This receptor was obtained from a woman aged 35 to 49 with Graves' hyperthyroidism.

The DNA for the CDR3 is TGCAGTGCTAGTGGGGGGAGCCCCTACAATGAGCAGTTCTTC. Translation gives CSASGGSPYNEQFF. V usage is TRBV20-1 and J usage is TRBJ2-1, with TRBD2 as a possible D gene (6 bases). V gave up 3 bases and J gave up 2 bases, with 11 bases separating them. CDR3 length: 14 residues. The germline CDR1 and CDR2 sequences are DFQATT and SNEGSKA (reference sequence).